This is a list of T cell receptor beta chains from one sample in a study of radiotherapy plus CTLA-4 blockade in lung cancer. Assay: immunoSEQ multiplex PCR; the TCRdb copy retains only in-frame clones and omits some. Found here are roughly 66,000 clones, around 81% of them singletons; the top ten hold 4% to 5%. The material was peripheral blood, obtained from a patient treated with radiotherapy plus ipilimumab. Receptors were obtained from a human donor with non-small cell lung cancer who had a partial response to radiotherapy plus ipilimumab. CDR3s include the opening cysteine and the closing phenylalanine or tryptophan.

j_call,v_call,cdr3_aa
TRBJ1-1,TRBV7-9,CASSLVSADTEAFF
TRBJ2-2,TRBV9,CASSQVGGRTGELFF
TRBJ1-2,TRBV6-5,CASSPRRGQGYTF
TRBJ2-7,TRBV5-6,CASSPAKGEPSYEQYF
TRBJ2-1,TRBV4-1,CASSQDTGLDYYNEQFF
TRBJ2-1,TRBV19,CASSGDRSSYNEQFF
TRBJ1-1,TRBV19,CASSPETVNTEAFF
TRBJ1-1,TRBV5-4,CASSLEGQGMNTEAFF
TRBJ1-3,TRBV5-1,CASSLADSYSGNTIYF
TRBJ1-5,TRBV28,CASSNDSPSNQPQHF
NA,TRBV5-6,CASSSGTAYEQYF
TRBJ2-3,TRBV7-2,CASSLVVNRDTDTQYF
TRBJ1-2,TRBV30,CAWSVVAYGAYTF
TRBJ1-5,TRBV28,CASRGRGGPNQPQHF
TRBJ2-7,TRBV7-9,CASSLPRSGAYEQYF
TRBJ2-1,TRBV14,CASSQTSGGYNEQFF
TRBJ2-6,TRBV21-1,CASSKEDGTGDSGANVLTF
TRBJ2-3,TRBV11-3,CASSLGLDRAQYF
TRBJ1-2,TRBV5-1,CASSLDSYGYTF
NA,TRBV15,CATSRDPTGTYEQYF
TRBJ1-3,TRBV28,CASRTGMYTIYF
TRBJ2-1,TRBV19,CASSIAGSPIYNEQFF
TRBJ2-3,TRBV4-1,CASSPHQGLVTDTQYF
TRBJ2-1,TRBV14,CASSQEASGAYNEQFF
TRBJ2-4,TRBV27,CASSSQPGFGQNIQYF
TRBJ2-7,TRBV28,CASSSGQVHNSSYEQYF
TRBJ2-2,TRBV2,CASAKDRGNGELFF
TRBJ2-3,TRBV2,CASRRGLAKDTQYF
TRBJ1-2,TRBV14,CASSQTGRTYGYTF
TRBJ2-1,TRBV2,CASSPDRGSYNEQFF
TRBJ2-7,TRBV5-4,CASSPNPDRPEQYF
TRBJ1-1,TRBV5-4,CASSAGQGTYTEAFF
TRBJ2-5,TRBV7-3,CASSLLFGETQYF
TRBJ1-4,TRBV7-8,CASSLTGVEKLFF
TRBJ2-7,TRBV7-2,CASSRTGGSYEQYF
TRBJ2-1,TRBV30,CAWSAGLAGGRGLNEQFF
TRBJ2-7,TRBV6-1,CASSDLYEQYF
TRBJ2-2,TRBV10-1,CASSEGGGGRATGELFF
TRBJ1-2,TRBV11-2,CASSTPGGGQGINYGYTF
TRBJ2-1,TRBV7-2,CASSLIQGAVDEQFF
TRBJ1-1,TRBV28,CASGGLNTEAFF
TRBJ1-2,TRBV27,CASRRRDGYGYTF
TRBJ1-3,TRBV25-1,CASSATTGAGNTIYF
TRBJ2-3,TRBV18,CASSHSPLAGTTTDTQYF
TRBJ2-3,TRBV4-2,CASSQGISGETDTQYF
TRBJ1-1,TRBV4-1,CASSHITGNMRTEAFF
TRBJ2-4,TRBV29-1,CSGGAGGAGNIQYF
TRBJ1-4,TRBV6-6,CASSPDRVNVEKLFF
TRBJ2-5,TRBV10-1,CASSESRAGGSQETQYF
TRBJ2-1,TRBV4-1,CASSSPGGTSGRAGDEQFF
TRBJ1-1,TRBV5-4,CASSLAVGENTEAFF
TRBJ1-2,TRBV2,CASSEQAKGYTF
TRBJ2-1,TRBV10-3,CASRTGAHVNEQFF
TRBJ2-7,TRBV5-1,CASSSGTPEGEQYF
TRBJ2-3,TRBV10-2,CASSESLGQGEYTQYF
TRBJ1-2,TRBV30,CAWIGQGKSYGYTF
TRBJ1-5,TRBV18,CASSGQGKDQPQHF
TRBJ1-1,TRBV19,CASSSGGDTEAFF
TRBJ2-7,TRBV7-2,CASSLDGTSGRGEQYF
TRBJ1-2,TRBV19,CASSIRPGQGDYGYTF